These T cell receptor beta chains were read from a single sample in a study of blood T cell repertoires in COVID-19. This table comes from immunoSEQ multiplex PCR, and its TCRdb copy is limited to in-frame clones, with some not included. The table records 80,000 or so clones, approximately 86% of them present only once. What was sequenced was peripheral blood. The receptors here all came from a woman aged 60 to 75 with acute or convalescent COVID-19. Both conserved end residues are part of each CDR3. Fields, in order: D gene, clone size, V gene, J gene, CDR3 protein. D genes are given only for firm matches. A row's size may be missing; if present it is once, few, many or a size class.

d_call: -
clone_size: -
v_call: TRBV5-6
j_call: TRBJ1-2
cdr3_aa: CASSTIVPGSYGYTF

d_call: -
clone_size: few
v_call: TRBV7-2
j_call: TRBJ2-1
cdr3_aa: CASSLILGSYNEQFF

d_call: -
clone_size: -
v_call: TRBV28
j_call: TRBJ1-6
cdr3_aa: CASSLSRVDSPLHF

d_call: -
clone_size: -
v_call: TRBV25-1
j_call: TRBJ2-2
cdr3_aa: CASRVGGTGELFF

d_call: TRBD2
clone_size: -
v_call: TRBV24-1
j_call: TRBJ2-5
cdr3_aa: CATSGLAGGWETQYF

d_call: -
clone_size: -
v_call: TRBV12-3/TRBV12-4
j_call: TRBJ1-1
cdr3_aa: CASSFSNTEAFF

d_call: TRBD1
clone_size: -
v_call: TRBV11-3
j_call: TRBJ1-2
cdr3_aa: CASSLVYRGHGYTF

d_call: -
clone_size: -
v_call: TRBV6-5
j_call: TRBJ1-4
cdr3_aa: CASSPTGSGEKLFF

d_call: -
clone_size: -
v_call: TRBV29-1
j_call: TRBJ1-1
cdr3_aa: CSVGAGPDTEAFF

d_call: -
clone_size: -
v_call: TRBV7-2
j_call: TRBJ1-1
cdr3_aa: CASSSSRGGGTEAFF

d_call: -
clone_size: -
v_call: TRBV12-3/TRBV12-4
j_call: TRBJ1-6
cdr3_aa: CASRTLASPLHF

d_call: -
clone_size: -
v_call: TRBV18
j_call: TRBJ1-2
cdr3_aa: CASSPPGTPLYGYTF

d_call: TRBD1
clone_size: -
v_call: TRBV30
j_call: TRBJ2-3
cdr3_aa: CAWSEGQGGDTQYF

d_call: -
clone_size: -
v_call: TRBV5-4
j_call: TRBJ2-1
cdr3_aa: CASSHGGGVYNEQFF

d_call: -
clone_size: -
v_call: TRBV25-1
j_call: TRBJ1-1
cdr3_aa: CASSEFRQGPSKAFF

d_call: TRBD1
clone_size: -
v_call: TRBV7-9
j_call: TRBJ1-1
cdr3_aa: CASSLDRDTEAFF

d_call: TRBD1
clone_size: -
v_call: TRBV5-1
j_call: TRBJ1-6
cdr3_aa: CASRAGTGGILSSPLHF

d_call: TRBD2
clone_size: -
v_call: TRBV5-4
j_call: TRBJ2-7
cdr3_aa: CASSLEIAGLDEQYF

d_call: TRBD2
clone_size: -
v_call: TRBV12-3/TRBV12-4
j_call: TRBJ2-7
cdr3_aa: CASSLLAGLEQYF

d_call: TRBD1
clone_size: -
v_call: TRBV4-3
j_call: TRBJ2-7
cdr3_aa: CASSPGTGYYEQYF

d_call: -
clone_size: -
v_call: TRBV6-2/TRBV6-3
j_call: TRBJ1-5
cdr3_aa: CASSYLQGPQPQHF

d_call: TRBD1
clone_size: -
v_call: TRBV6-5
j_call: TRBJ1-2
cdr3_aa: CASSKGQAHYGYTF

d_call: -
clone_size: -
v_call: TRBV28
j_call: TRBJ1-4
cdr3_aa: CASNSPSNEKLFF

d_call: TRBD2
clone_size: -
v_call: TRBV4-2
j_call: TRBJ2-2
cdr3_aa: CASSPGLAENGELFF

d_call: TRBD2
clone_size: -
v_call: TRBV28
j_call: TRBJ2-3
cdr3_aa: CASRPRTSGTTDTQYF

d_call: TRBD2
clone_size: -
v_call: TRBV9
j_call: TRBJ2-1
cdr3_aa: CASSGGAGESYNEQFF

d_call: -
clone_size: -
v_call: TRBV10-3
j_call: TRBJ1-1
cdr3_aa: CAISGGLDTEAFF

d_call: -
clone_size: -
v_call: TRBV11-2
j_call: TRBJ1-2
cdr3_aa: CASSTEDRNYGYTF

d_call: TRBD1
clone_size: once
v_call: TRBV19
j_call: TRBJ1-2
cdr3_aa: CASTGQEVYGYTF

d_call: TRBD2
clone_size: -
v_call: TRBV7-9
j_call: TRBJ2-5
cdr3_aa: CASSSLAGGPMETQYF

d_call: TRBD1
clone_size: -
v_call: TRBV7-2
j_call: TRBJ1-6
cdr3_aa: CASSLVGQGGNSPLHF

d_call: TRBD1
clone_size: -
v_call: TRBV28
j_call: TRBJ1-4
cdr3_aa: CASSWTGTNEKLFF

d_call: TRBD2
clone_size: -
v_call: TRBV6-2/TRBV6-3
j_call: TRBJ2-3
cdr3_aa: CASSARLAGAADTQYF

d_call: -
clone_size: -
v_call: TRBV18
j_call: TRBJ1-5
cdr3_aa: CASSPQGDQPQHF

d_call: -
clone_size: -
v_call: TRBV15
j_call: TRBJ1-5
cdr3_aa: CATSRDLSQPQHF

d_call: -
clone_size: -
v_call: TRBV3-1/TRBV3-2
j_call: TRBJ2-4
cdr3_aa: CASSQFAGAKNIQYF

d_call: -
clone_size: once
v_call: TRBV6-1
j_call: TRBJ1-4
cdr3_aa: CASSDVEPDEKLFF

d_call: TRBD2
clone_size: -
v_call: TRBV28
j_call: TRBJ2-7
cdr3_aa: CASSQGLVRYEQYF

d_call: -
clone_size: -
v_call: TRBV5-1
j_call: TRBJ1-6
cdr3_aa: CASSRGRNYNSPLHF

d_call: -
clone_size: -
v_call: TRBV28
j_call: TRBJ2-2
cdr3_aa: CASLRLNTGELFF

d_call: TRBD1
clone_size: -
v_call: TRBV5-1
j_call: TRBJ2-2
cdr3_aa: CASSLGTGGTGELFF

d_call: TRBD2
clone_size: -
v_call: TRBV5-1
j_call: TRBJ2-1
cdr3_aa: CASSLAAGGYNEQFF

d_call: TRBD1
clone_size: -
v_call: TRBV5-4
j_call: TRBJ2-2
cdr3_aa: CASSPDVGQARGTIGELFF

d_call: TRBD2
clone_size: -
v_call: TRBV5-4
j_call: TRBJ2-1
cdr3_aa: CASSLEGLAGLNEQFF

d_call: -
clone_size: -
v_call: TRBV27
j_call: TRBJ2-3
cdr3_aa: CASSLFSPADTQYF

d_call: -
clone_size: -
v_call: TRBV5-1
j_call: TRBJ1-1
cdr3_aa: CASSLGQGPEAFF

d_call: -
clone_size: -
v_call: TRBV7-9
j_call: TRBJ2-1
cdr3_aa: CASSSSSYNEQFF

d_call: TRBD1
clone_size: -
v_call: TRBV28
j_call: TRBJ1-1
cdr3_aa: CASSLPPGGEAFF

d_call: TRBD1
clone_size: -
v_call: TRBV6-2/TRBV6-3
j_call: TRBJ1-5
cdr3_aa: CASSNDRAYSNQPQHF

d_call: TRBD1
clone_size: -
v_call: TRBV2
j_call: TRBJ1-2
cdr3_aa: CASSEGGRTGGGYTF

d_call: TRBD1
clone_size: -
v_call: TRBV30
j_call: TRBJ2-7
cdr3_aa: CAWNTGGGRRYEQYF